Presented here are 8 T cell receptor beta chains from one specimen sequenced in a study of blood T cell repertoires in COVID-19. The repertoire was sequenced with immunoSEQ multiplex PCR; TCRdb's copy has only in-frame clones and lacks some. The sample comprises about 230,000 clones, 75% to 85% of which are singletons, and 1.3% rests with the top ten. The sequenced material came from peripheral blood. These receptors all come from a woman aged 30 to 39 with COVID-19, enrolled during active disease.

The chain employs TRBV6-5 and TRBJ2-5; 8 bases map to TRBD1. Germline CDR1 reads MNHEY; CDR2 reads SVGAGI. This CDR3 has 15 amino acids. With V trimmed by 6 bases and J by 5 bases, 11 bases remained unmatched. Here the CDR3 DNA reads TGTGCCAGCAGCCTACGGGGACAGGTAGAGGAGACCCAGTACTTC. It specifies CASSLRGQVEETQYF.

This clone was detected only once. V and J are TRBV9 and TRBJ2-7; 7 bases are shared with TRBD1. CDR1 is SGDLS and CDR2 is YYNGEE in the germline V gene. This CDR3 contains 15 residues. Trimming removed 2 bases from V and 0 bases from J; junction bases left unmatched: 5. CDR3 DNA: TGTGCCAGCAGCGTCCGGGACAGCTTCTCCTACGAGCAGTACTTC. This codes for CASSVRDSFSYEQYF.

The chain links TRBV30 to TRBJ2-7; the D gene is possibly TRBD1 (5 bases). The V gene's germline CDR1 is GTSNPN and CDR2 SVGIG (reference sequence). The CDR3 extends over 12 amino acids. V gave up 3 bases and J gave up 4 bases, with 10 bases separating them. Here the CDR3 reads CAWRAQGYEQYF. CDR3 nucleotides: TGTGCCTGGAGGGCTCAGGGTTACGAGCAGTACTTC.

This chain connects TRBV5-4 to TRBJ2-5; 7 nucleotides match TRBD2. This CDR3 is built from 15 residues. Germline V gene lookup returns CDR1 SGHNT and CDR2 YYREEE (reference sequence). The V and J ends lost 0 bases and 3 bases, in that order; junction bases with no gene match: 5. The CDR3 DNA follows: TGTGCCAGCAGCTTGGGCGGGAGAAGGGAAGAGACCCAGTACTTC. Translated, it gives CASSLGGRREETQYF.

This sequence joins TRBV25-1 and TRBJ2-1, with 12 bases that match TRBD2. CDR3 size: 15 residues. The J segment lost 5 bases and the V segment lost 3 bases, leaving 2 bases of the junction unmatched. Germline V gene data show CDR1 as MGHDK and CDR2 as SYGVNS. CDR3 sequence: CASSDWTSGNNEQFF. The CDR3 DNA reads TGTGCCAGCAGTGATTGGACTAGCGGGAACAATGAGCAGTTCTTC.

CDR3 sequence (DNA): TGTGCCAGCAGTTTATCGGGGGGCGGGAGAGCAAACTCCTACAATGAGCAGTTCTTC. This gives the protein CASSLSGGGRANSYNEQFF. This chain connects TRBV27 to TRBJ2-1; D may be TRBD2 (7 bases). In germline, CDR1 is MNHEY, CDR2 SMNVEV (reference sequence). With 0 bases removed from V and 0 bases from J, the gap between germline ends came to 18 bases. The CDR3 extends over 19 amino acids.

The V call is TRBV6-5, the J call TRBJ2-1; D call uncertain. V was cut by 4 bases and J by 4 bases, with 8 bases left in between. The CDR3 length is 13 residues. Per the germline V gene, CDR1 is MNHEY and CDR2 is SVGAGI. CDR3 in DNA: TGTGCCAGCAGTTGGAGTGAATACAATGAGCAGTTCTTC. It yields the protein CASSWSEYNEQFF.

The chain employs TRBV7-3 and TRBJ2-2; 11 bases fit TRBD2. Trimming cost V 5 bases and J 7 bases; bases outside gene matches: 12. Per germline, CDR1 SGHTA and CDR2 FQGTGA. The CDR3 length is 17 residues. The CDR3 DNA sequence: TGTGCCAGCAGCCGGGGACTAGCGGCGCGAGGAGGCGGGGAGCTGTTTTTT. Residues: CASSRGLAARGGGELFF.